This T cell receptor (beta chain) came from a study of OX40 agonist ivuxolimab in advanced cancers. Study background: Past anti-PD-1, anti-PD-L1 or anti-CTLA-4 therapy was accepted, and roughly 38% had received some.

In regard to this clone: What it recognizes is unknown.

Overall study findings and caveats: Compared with others, partial responders at 0.1-3.0 mg/kg displayed clonal expansion among the lowest. Expanded peripheral T-cell antigen specificity went undetermined.

Generated by immunoSEQ multiplex PCR, the TCRdb table keeps only in-frame clones and is missing some. The data contain around 100,000 clones, roughly 90% of them singletons. The specimen comprised CD4+ or CD8+ T cells sorted from blood, sampled in a trial of the OX40 agonist ivuxolimab. The sequence was collected from an adult with an advanced solid tumor such as melanoma, head and neck, liver or kidney cancer.

Here the CDR3 DNA reads TGCGCCAGCCGAATACTCCCCACCCACAATGAGCAGTTCTTC. It specifies CASRILPTHNEQFF. This chain connects TRBV5-1 to TRBJ2-1; D is undetermined. Germline CDR1 reads SGHRS; CDR2 reads YFSETQ. V was trimmed by 7 bases and J by 5 bases, leaving 16 bases between them. The length of the CDR3 is 14 residues.